The clone carrying this TCR beta chain was seen once. As yet, its antigen is unknown. The CDR3 has 14 residues. With 0 bases removed from V and 7 bases from J, the gap between germline ends came to 14 bases. Germline CDR1 reads SGHRS; CDR2 reads YFSETQ. These data originate in a study of shared clonotypes between healthy human individuals. Whole-study findings and limits: Donor scarcity curtailed the genetic and exposure-history diversity represented herein. An expected dependence of interdonor clonotype sharing on sequencing depth was noted. What naive subsets generally showed was a larger estimated richness than memory subsets showed.

In the source study's methods: As immunoSEQ supplied junction-only sequences (without quality scores), filtering differed. Sequencing was performed with immunoSEQ multiplex PCR; in TCRdb, only in-frame clones are kept and a portion is missing. D and trimming were read from the DNA, whereas the V and J calls and clone size are those reported in that table. This table has about 110,000 clones, roughly 70% appearing once. This clonotype originated in a woman aged 30 to 39 in good health. The J gene is TRBJ2-7, the V gene TRBV5-1; D is uncertain. The source material was memory CD8+ T cells sorted from blood. Subset meaning: CD45RO+ cells pooled with CCR7-negative TemRA cells. The CDR3 sequence: CASSLGEDPLEQYF. DNA for the CDR3: TGCGCCAGCAGCTTGGGAGAGGACCCCCTTGAGCAGTACTTC. Drawing the rest from reference TRBV5-1 and TRBJ2-7, the complete variable domain is KAGVTQTPRYLIKTRGQQVTLSCSPISGHRSVSWYQQTPGQGLQFLFEYFSETQRNKGNFPGRFSGRQFSNSRSEMNVSTLELGDSALYLCASSLGEDPLEQYFGPGTRLTVT.